This T cell receptor (beta chain) was captured by sequencing in a study of blood T cell repertoires in COVID-19. As originally analysed: Cell counts per sample came from amplifying reference gene primers. This table comes from immunoSEQ multiplex PCR, and its TCRdb copy is limited to in-frame clones, with some not included. Clone size and the V and J calls come from that table; the DNA yielded D and trimming. Among 350,000 to 450,000 clones listed, about 88% were seen once. Participant ages covered roughly 18 to 89 years across 24 US areas. The germline CDR1 and CDR2 sequences are LGHNA and YSLEER. The V segment lost 0 bases and the J segment 8 bases; nucleotides outside the gene matches: 2. CDR3 length: 14 residues.

The chain recombines TRBV4-3 with TRBJ2-1, with 9 positions matching TRBD1. This TCR came from a woman between 18 and 29 years old who had been exposed to COVID-19. Sequenced input: PBMCs or T cells enriched from blood (not recorded which). This CDR3 is CASSQDRTGDEQFF. The CDR3 DNA reads TGCGCCAGCAGCCAAGATAGGACAGGGGATGAGCAGTTCTTC.